This entry concerns a single TCR beta chain. Its cognate antigen is unknown. This record comes from a study of PD-L1 blockade in urothelial cancer. Study context: About 90% of the 29 patients were men with bladder-origin urothelial cancer. T cells were recovered from blood samples at a median of 141,255.

Unmatched junction bases numbered 3, after V lost 5 bases and J lost 4 bases. The CDR3 sequence is 14 residues long. CDR1 and CDR2 from the germline V gene are LNHDA and SQIVND (reference sequence). Time point specified: pretreatment peripheral blood. Repertoires were generated with immunoSEQ multiplex PCR, while TCRdb's copy carries only in-frame clones and drops some. The data hold under 80,000 clones, with roughly 79% observed a single time. Study-wide findings and caveats: Lower than median blood TCR clonality before treatment predicted better survival.

The input for sequencing was PBMCs, taken around atezolizumab (anti-PD-L1) treatment. The J gene is TRBJ1-1, the V gene TRBV19; 11 bases are shared with TRBD1. The source is a man aged 70 or older with urothelial cancer. The DNA of the CDR3 is TGTGCCAGTAGTCGGGACAGGGGGGGCACTGAAGCTTTCTTT. Encoded protein: CASSRDRGGTEAFF.